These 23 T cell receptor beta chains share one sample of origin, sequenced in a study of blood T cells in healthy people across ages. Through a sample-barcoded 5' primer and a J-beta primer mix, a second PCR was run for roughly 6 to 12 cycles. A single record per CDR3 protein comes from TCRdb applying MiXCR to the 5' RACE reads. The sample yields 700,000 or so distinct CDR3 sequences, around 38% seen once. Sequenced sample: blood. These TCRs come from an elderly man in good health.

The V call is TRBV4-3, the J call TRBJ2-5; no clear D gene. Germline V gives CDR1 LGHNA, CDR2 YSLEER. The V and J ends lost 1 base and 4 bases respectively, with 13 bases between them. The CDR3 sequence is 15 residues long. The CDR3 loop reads CASSQVARFRETQYF. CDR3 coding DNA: TGCGCCAGCAGCCAAGTGGCCAGGTTCAGAGAGACCCAGTACTTC.

The CDR3 loop reads CASSRDGHYGYTF. The CDR3 DNA reads TGTGCCAGCAGCCGGGACGGACACTATGGCTACACCTTC. This chain links TRBV3-1 with TRBJ1-2; TRBD1 might be the D (5 bases). The germline V gene encodes CDR1 LGHDT and CDR2 YNNKEL (reference sequence). CDR3 length: 13 residues. Trimming stripped 4 bases from V and 3 bases from J, with 9 bases between. Based on the CDR3 plus reference TRBV3-1 and TRBJ1-2, the full variable domain is DTAVSQTPKYLVTQMGNDKSIKCEQNLGHDTMYWYKQDSKKFLKIMFSYNNKELIINETVPNRFSPKSPDKAHLNLHINSLELGDSAVYFCASSRDGHYGYTFGSGTRLTVV.

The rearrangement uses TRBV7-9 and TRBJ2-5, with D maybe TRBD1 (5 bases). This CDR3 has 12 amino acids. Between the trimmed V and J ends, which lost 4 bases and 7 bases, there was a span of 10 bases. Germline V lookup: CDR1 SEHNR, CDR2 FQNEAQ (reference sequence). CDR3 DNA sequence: TGTGCCAGCAGCTCGCCCCAGGGGACCCAGTACTTC. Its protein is CASSSPQGTQYF.

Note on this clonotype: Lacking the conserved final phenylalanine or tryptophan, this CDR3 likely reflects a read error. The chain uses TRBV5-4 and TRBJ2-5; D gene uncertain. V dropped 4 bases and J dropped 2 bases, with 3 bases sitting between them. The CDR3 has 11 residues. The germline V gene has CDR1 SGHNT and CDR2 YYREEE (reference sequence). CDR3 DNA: TGTGCCAGCAGCCGGCAAGAGACCCAGTACTAC. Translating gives CASSRQETQYY.

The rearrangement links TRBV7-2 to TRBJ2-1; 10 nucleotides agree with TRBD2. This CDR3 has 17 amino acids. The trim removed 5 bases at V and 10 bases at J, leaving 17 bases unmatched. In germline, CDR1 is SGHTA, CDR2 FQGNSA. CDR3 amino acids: CASSPLLAGSLSEEQFF. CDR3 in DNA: TGTGCCAGCAGCCCGCTACTAGCGGGGTCCTTATCTGAAGAGCAGTTCTTC.

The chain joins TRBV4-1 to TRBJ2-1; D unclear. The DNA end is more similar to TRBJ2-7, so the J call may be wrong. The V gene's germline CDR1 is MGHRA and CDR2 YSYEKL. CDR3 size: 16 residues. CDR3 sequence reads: CASSQDPRHAYNEQYF. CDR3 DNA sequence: TGCGCCAGCAGCCAAGATCCGAGACACGCCTACAATGAGCAGTACTTC.

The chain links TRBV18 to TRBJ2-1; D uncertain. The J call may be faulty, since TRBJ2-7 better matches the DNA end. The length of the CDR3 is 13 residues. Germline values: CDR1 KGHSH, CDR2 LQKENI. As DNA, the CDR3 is TGTGCCAGCTCACAATATTCCTACAATGAGCAGTACTTC. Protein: CASSQYSYNEQYF.

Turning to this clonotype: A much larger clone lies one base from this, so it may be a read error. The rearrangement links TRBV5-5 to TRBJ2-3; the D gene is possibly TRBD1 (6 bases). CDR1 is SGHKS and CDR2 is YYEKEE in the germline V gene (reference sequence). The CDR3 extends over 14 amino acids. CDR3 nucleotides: TGTGCCGGCAGCTCCGGACAGAACACAGATACGCAGTATTTT. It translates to CAGSSGQNTDTQYF.

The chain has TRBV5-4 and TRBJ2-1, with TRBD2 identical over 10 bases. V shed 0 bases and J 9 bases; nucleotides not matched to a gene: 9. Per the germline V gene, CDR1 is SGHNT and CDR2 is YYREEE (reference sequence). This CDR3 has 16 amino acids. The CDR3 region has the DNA TGTGCCAGCAGCTTGGCAAAGAGCGGGGGGGCCACTGAGCAGTTCTTC. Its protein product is CASSLAKSGGATEQFF.

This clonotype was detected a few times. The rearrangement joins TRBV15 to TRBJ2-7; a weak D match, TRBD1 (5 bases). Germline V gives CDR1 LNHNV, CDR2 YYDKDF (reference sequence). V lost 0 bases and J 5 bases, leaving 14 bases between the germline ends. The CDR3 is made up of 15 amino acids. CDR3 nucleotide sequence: TGTGCCACCAGCAGAGATCTTGGTGTAGGGGACGAGCAGTACTTC. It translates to CATSRDLGVGDEQYF. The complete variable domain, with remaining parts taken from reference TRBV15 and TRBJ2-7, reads DAMVIQNPRYQVTQFGKPVTLSCSQTLNHNVMYWYQQKSSQAPKLLFHYYDKDFNNEADTPDNFQSRRPNTSFCFLDIRSPGLGDTAMYLCATSRDLGVGDEQYFGPGTRLTVT.

Written as DNA, the CDR3 is TGTGCCAGCGGGACAGTGAGGAACACCGGGGAGCTGTTTTTT. Amino acids: CASGTVRNTGELFF. The chain joins TRBV2 to TRBJ2-2; 7 nucleotides agree with TRBD1. The germline V gene encodes CDR1 SNHLY and CDR2 FYNNEI. The ends lost 8 bases at V and 1 base at J; junction bases unmatched: 4. The CDR3 has 14 amino acids.

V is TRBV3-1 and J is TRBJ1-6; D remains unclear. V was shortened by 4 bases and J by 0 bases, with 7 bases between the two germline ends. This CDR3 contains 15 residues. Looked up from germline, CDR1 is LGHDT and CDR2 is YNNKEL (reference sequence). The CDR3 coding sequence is TGTGCCAGCAGCCCTGGGAGCTCCTATAATTCACCCCTCCACTTT. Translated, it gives CASSPGSSYNSPLHF.

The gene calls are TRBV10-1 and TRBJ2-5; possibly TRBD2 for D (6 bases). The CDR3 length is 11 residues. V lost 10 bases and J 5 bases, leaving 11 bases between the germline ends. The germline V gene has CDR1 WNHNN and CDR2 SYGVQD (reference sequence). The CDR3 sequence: CATSGGETQYF. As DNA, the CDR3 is TGCGCCACCAGCGGAGGGGAGACCCAGTACTTC.

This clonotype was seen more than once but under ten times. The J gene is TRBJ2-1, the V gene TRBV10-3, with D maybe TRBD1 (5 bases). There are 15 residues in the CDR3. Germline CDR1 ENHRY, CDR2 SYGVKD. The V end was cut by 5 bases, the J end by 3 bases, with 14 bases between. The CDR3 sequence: CAISPFVDSYNEQFF. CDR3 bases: TGTGCCATCAGTCCCTTCGTCGACAGCTACAATGAGCAGTTCTTC.

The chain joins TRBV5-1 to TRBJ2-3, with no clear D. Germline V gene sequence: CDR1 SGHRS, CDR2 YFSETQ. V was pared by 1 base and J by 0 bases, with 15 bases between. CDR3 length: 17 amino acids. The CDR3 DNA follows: TGCGCCAGCAGCTTGCCAGGCTCCCGAGCTAGCACAGATACGCAGTATTTT. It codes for CASSLPGSRASTDTQYF.

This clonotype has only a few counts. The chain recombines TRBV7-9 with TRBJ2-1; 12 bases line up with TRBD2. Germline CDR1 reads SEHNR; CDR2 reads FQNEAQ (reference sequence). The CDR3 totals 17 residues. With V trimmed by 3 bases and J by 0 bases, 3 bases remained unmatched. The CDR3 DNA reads TGTGCCAGCAGCTTCCTAGCGGGAGGGCGCTCCTACAATGAGCAGTTCTTC. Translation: CASSFLAGGRSYNEQFF.

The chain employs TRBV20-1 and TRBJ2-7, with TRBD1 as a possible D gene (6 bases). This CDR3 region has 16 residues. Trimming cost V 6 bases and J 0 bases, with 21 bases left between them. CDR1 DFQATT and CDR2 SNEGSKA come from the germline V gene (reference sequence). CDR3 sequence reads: CSAPASGRGSSYEQYF. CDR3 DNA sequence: TGCAGTGCCCCGGCCTCCGGCAGGGGATCCTCCTACGAGCAGTACTTC.

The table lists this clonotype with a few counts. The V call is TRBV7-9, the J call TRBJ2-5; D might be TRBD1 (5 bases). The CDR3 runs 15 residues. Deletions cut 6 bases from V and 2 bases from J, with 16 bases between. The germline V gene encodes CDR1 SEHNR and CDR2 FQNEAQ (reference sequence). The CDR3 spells CASSYLGVPQETQYF. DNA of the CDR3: TGTGCCAGCAGTTACCTAGGGGTCCCACAAGAGACCCAGTACTTC.

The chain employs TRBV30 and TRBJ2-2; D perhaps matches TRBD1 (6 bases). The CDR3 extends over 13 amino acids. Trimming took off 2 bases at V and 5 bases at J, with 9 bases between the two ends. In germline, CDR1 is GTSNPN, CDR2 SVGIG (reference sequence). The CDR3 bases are TGTGCCTGGAGTCGACAGGCTACCGGGGAGCTGTTTTTT. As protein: CAWSRQATGELFF.

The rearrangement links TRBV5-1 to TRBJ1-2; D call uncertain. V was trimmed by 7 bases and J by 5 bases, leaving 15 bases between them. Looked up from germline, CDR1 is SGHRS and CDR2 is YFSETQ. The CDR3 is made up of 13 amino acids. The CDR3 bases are TGCGCCAGCGGCGTAGACACGCGATATGGCTACACCTTC. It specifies CASGVDTRYGYTF. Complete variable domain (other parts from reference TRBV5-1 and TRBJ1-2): KAGVTQTPRYLIKTRGQQVTLSCSPISGHRSVSWYQQTPGQGLQFLFEYFSETQRNKGNFPGRFSGRQFSNSRSEMNVSTLELGDSALYLCASGVDTRYGYTFGSGTRLTVV.

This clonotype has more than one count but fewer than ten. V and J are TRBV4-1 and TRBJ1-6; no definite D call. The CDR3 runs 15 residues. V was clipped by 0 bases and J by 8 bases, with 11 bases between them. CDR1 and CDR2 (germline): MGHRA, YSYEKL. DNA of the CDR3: TGCGCCAGCAGCCAAGAAGCGTCTGTCTATTCACCCCTCCACTTT. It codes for CASSQEASVYSPLHF.

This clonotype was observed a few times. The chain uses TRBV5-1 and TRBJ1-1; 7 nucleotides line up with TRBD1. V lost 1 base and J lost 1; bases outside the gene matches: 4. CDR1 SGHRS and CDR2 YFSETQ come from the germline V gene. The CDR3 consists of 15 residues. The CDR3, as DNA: TGCGCCAGCAGCTTGAGCGGACAGGAGAACACTGAAGCTTTCTTT. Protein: CASSLSGQENTEAFF.

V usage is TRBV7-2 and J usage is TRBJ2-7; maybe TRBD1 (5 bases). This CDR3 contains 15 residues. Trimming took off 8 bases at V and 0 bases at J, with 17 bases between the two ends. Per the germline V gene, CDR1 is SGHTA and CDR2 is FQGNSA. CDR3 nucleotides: TGTGCCAGCGGCCAGGGCGGATCGAGCTCCTACGAGCAGTACTTC. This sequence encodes CASGQGGSSSYEQYF.